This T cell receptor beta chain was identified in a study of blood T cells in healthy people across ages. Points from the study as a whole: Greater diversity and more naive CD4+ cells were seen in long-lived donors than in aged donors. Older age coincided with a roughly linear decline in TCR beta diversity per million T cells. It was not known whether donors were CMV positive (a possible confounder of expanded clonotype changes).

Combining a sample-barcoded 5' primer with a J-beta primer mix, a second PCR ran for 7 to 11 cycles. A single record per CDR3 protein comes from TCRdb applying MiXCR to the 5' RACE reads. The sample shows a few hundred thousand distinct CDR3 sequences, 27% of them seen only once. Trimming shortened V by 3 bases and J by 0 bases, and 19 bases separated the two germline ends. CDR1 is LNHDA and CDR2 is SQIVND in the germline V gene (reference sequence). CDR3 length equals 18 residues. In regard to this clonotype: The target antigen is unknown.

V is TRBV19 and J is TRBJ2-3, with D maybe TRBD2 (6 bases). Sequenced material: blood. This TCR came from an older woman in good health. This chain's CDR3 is CASSIGSWRDSSTDTQYF. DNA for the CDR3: TGTGCCAGTAGTATTGGGTCTTGGAGGGACTCTAGCACAGATACGCAGTATTTT.